What follows is one T cell receptor (beta chain) and its context. The antigen is not known. Trimming removed 3 bases from V and 0 bases from J; junction bases left unmatched: 11. Germline V gene data show CDR1 as DFQATT and CDR2 as SNEGSKA (reference sequence). This CDR3 region has 17 residues. The entry originates in a study of CD8 T cells in ankylosing spondylitis. For TCR beta, libraries came from quantitative 5'-RACE with molecular barcodes. TCRdb re-derived calls from the 5' RACE reads in MiXCR, one entry per CDR3 protein. The sample has a few hundred thousand distinct CDR3 sequences, under 25% seen once. Broader study findings: The authors reported significant enrichment of disease-linked clones in matched ankylosing spondylitis synovial fluid. CD8+ disease-linked clones were present at relatively low frequencies in blood. In synovial fluid and blood from reactive arthritis, some motif variants were previously reported.

The chain is built from TRBV20-1 and TRBJ2-5; 9 positions agree with TRBD2. Source material: blood, either unsorted or a sorted T cell fraction (not recorded which). The receptor's source is a female donor with ankylosing spondylitis or in good health (not recorded which). The CDR3 spells CSASRGLAQAHQETQYF. As DNA, the CDR3 is TGCAGTGCTAGCCGCGGACTAGCGCAGGCCCACCAAGAGACCCAGTACTTC.